These 20 T cell receptor beta chains share one sample of origin, sequenced in a study of blood T cell repertoires in COVID-19. Using immunoSEQ multiplex PCR, the repertoire was profiled, and TCRdb retains in-frame clones only, with some absent. The data contain about 73,000 clones, over 80% of them seen just once; the ten biggest clones take up over 2%. Sequenced material: peripheral blood. The receptors originated from a man older than 75 with active or convalescent COVID-19.

The chain combines TRBV11-3 with TRBJ2-5; TRBD2 is a possible D gene (6 bases). Deletions cut 4 bases from V and 10 bases from J, with 13 bases between. CDR3 length: 12 amino acids. Per the germline V gene, CDR1 is SGHNT and CDR2 is YENEEA. CDR3 sequence reads: CASSYDGGDQYF. The DNA of the CDR3 is TGTGCCAGCAGCTACGACGGGGGAGACCAGTACTTC.

The J gene is TRBJ1-1, the V gene TRBV6-6; maybe TRBD1 (5 bases). The germline V gene encodes CDR1 MNHNY and CDR2 SVGAGI (reference sequence). V was pared by 3 bases and J by 0 bases, with 8 bases between. The CDR3 is 14 residues long. DNA of the CDR3: TGTGCCAGCAGTTATGCGGGGGTGAACACTGAAGCTTTCTTT. Translation: CASSYAGVNTEAFF.

The genes are TRBV4-1 and TRBJ1-5; D unclear. The V gene's germline CDR1 is MGHRA and CDR2 YSYEKL. Trimming removed 0 bases at V and 3 bases at J, with 9 bases between. The CDR3 runs to 15 residues. Here the CDR3 DNA reads TGCGCCAGCAGCCAAGATCACACCATCAATCAGCCCCAGCATTTT. Translated, it gives CASSQDHTINQPQHF.

The chain employs TRBV19 and TRBJ1-5; 7 bases align to TRBD1. Germline assignment: CDR1 LNHDA and CDR2 SQIVND (reference sequence). The junction had 3 bases not matched to a gene; V was cut back by 6 bases and J by 4 bases. The CDR3 has 13 residues. DNA of the CDR3: TGTGCCAGTAGCGGGACAGTTAATCAGCCCCAGCATTTT. Protein sequence: CASSGTVNQPQHF.

V and J are TRBV2 and TRBJ1-3, with D perhaps matching TRBD1 (6 bases). Between the trimmed V and J ends, which lost 6 bases and 2 bases, there was a span of 17 bases. The V gene's germline CDR1 is SNHLY and CDR2 FYNNEI. CDR3 length: 16 residues. CDR3 nucleotide sequence: TGTGCCAGCAGCCTTTACAGGGTCAGGGCTGGAAACACCATATATTTT. This sequence encodes CASSLYRVRAGNTIYF.

V and J are TRBV2 and TRBJ1-2; D is unresolved. Germline V gene sequence: CDR1 SNHLY, CDR2 FYNNEI. V shed 6 bases and J shed 0 bases, with 11 bases lying between them. The CDR3 totals 14 residues. CDR3 nucleotide sequence: TGTGCCAGCAGGGGAGTGGGGACTAACTATGGCTACACCTTC. It codes for CASRGVGTNYGYTF. Based on the CDR3 plus reference TRBV2 and TRBJ1-2, the full variable domain is EPEVTQTPSHQVTQMGQEVILRCVPISNHLYFYWYRQILGQKVEFLVSFYNNEISEKSEIFDDQFSVERPDGSNFTLKIRSTKLEDSAMYFCASRGVGTNYGYTFGSGTRLTVV.

The chain joins TRBV4-1 to TRBJ2-5; weak D call: TRBD1 (7 bases). Germline CDR1 MGHRA, CDR2 YSYEKL. Trimming pared 2 bases from V and 4 bases from J, leaving 14 bases between. CDR3 length: 15 amino acids. Here the CDR3 reads CASSQQSRGVETQYF. DNA of the CDR3: TGCGCCAGCAGCCAACAATCCAGGGGGGTAGAGACCCAGTACTTC.

This chain joins TRBV6-5 and TRBJ2-1; 9 bases agree with TRBD2. Germline values: CDR1 MNHEY, CDR2 SVGAGI. V dropped 4 bases and J dropped 6; count of bases not matched to a gene: 4. The CDR3 runs to 14 residues. The CDR3 DNA is TGTGCCAGCAGTTCGGGACTAGCTAGCAATGAGCAGTTCTTC. As protein: CASSSGLASNEQFF.

This rearrangement joins TRBV7-2 to TRBJ2-1, with 8 bases fitting TRBD2. After removal of 8 bases from V and 5 bases from J, the junction contained 5 bases not matched to a gene. In germline, CDR1 is SGHTA, CDR2 FQGNSA. This CDR3 has 13 amino acids. The CDR3 reads CASAGTRNNEQFF. The CDR3 coding sequence is TGTGCCAGCGCAGGGACTAGGAACAATGAGCAGTTCTTC.

The chain joins TRBV27 to TRBJ2-2; perhaps TRBD1 as D (6 bases). The CDR3 extends over 15 amino acids. The V gene lost 3 bases and the J gene lost 0 bases, with 8 bases spanning the gap. Germline V gene data show CDR1 as MNHEY and CDR2 as SMNVEV (reference sequence). DNA for the CDR3: TGTGCCAGCAGTTTGGGACACCCGAACACCGGGGAGCTGTTTTTT. This sequence encodes CASSLGHPNTGELFF.

This clone was observed a few times. The chain is built from TRBV18 and TRBJ2-2; D is unclear. V was cut by 1 base and J by 0 bases, with 6 bases left in between. CDR1 and CDR2 (germline): KGHSH, LQKENI. The CDR3 totals 15 residues. The CDR3 sequence is CASSPQPANTGELFF. CDR3 nucleotides: TGTGCCAGCTCACCACAACCAGCGAACACCGGGGAGCTGTTTTTT.

The chain joins TRBV6-2 or TRBV6-3 to TRBJ2-3; 8 bases agree with TRBD1. V shed 5 bases, J shed 5 bases, and the junction held 9 bases outside the gene matches. Per the germline V gene, CDR1 is MNHEY and CDR2 is SVGEGT. The CDR3 is 15 amino acids. In DNA form, the CDR3 reads TGTGCCAGCAGTGATCCCAGGGGGCTGGGAGATACGCAGTATTTT. Encoded protein: CASSDPRGLGDTQYF.

J is TRBJ2-7 and V is TRBV3-1 (or the pseudogene TRBV3-2); 9 bases line up with TRBD2. The CDR3 spans 14 residues. CDR1 and CDR2 from the germline V gene are LGHDT and YNNKEL (reference sequence). V shed 6 bases and J 3 bases; nucleotides not matched to a gene: 6. As DNA, the CDR3 is TGTGCCAGCAGTAGAGCGGGGGGAAACTACGAGCAGTACTTC. Its translation: CASSRAGGNYEQYF.

As to this clone: A junction end diverges from the germline sequence, so it may reflect a read error. V and J are TRBV7-7 and TRBJ2-5, with 7 bases aligning to TRBD2. This CDR3 region has 14 residues. CDR1 is SSHAT, CDR2 FNYEAQ, per germline (reference sequence). This CDR3 reads CASSLAWEGETQYF. In DNA form, the CDR3 reads TGTGCTAGCAGCTTAGCCTGGGAGGGAGAGACCCAGTACTTC.

The chain employs TRBV7-2 and TRBJ2-7; possible D gene TRBD1, 7 bases. V was shortened by 5 bases and J by 2 bases, with 16 bases between the two germline ends. The CDR3 has 15 amino acids. The germline CDR1 and CDR2 sequences are SGHTA and FQGNSA. The CDR3 nucleotides are TGTGCCAGCAGCCCCCAGGGGGGATCCGCCTACGAGCAGTACTTC. Protein product: CASSPQGGSAYEQYF.

CDR3 sequence reads: CASSEGQPPDIYF. In DNA, the CDR3 is TGTGCCAGCAGTGAAGGACAGCCGCCAGACATATATTTT. The chain links TRBV2 to TRBJ1-3, with D perhaps matching TRBD1 (5 bases). This CDR3 has 13 amino acids. CDR1 is SNHLY and CDR2 is FYNNEI in the germline V gene. V shed 1 base and J shed 12 bases, with 13 bases lying between them. The full variable domain, in which reference TRBV2 and TRBJ1-3 provide the parts outside the CDR3, is EPEVTQTPSHQVTQMGQEVILRCVPISNHLYFYWYRQILGQKVEFLVSFYNNEISEKSEIFDDQFSVERPDGSNFTLKIRSTKLEDSAMYFCASSEGQPPDIYFGEGSWLTVV.

This rearrangement joins TRBV19 to TRBJ2-1, with 9 bases matching TRBD1. This CDR3 contains 15 residues. Germline CDR1 reads LNHDA; CDR2 reads SQIVND (reference sequence). Unmatched junction bases numbered 10, after V lost 5 bases and J lost 8 bases. The CDR3 spells CASSPVSTGGDEQFF. DNA for the CDR3: TGTGCCAGTAGTCCTGTTTCGACAGGGGGAGATGAGCAGTTCTTC.

The rearrangement links TRBV29-1 to TRBJ2-5; D is perhaps TRBD1 (5 bases). The V and J ends lost 7 bases and 3 bases respectively, with 9 bases between them. CDR1 and CDR2 (germline): SQVTM, ANQGSEA. CDR3 length: 11 residues. CDR3 protein: CSGQGKETQYF. CDR3 bases: TGCAGCGGTCAGGGTAAAGAGACCCAGTACTTC.

The J gene is TRBJ2-7, the V gene TRBV5-1; TRBD1 agrees at 9 bases. Germline assignment: CDR1 SGHRS and CDR2 YFSETQ. There are 16 residues in the CDR3. V shed 5 bases and J 1 base; nucleotides not matched to a gene: 10. CDR3 sequence: CASRFQPGTGSYEQYF. The CDR3 DNA reads as TGCGCCAGCAGATTCCAACCCGGGACAGGGTCCTACGAGCAGTACTTC. The complete variable domain, with remaining parts taken from reference TRBV5-1 and TRBJ2-7, reads KAGVTQTPRYLIKTRGQQVTLSCSPISGHRSVSWYQQTPGQGLQFLFEYFSETQRNKGNFPGRFSGRQFSNSRSEMNVSTLELGDSALYLCASRFQPGTGSYEQYFGPGTRLTVT.

This clone appeared once. The chain employs TRBV19 and TRBJ2-2; D is undetermined. V was pared by 1 base and J by 0 bases, with 3 bases between. Per germline, CDR1 LNHDA and CDR2 SQIVND (reference sequence). There are 14 residues in the CDR3. The CDR3 reads CASSIVANTGELFF. The DNA for the CDR3 is TGTGCCAGTAGTATAGTAGCGAACACCGGGGAGCTGTTTTTT.